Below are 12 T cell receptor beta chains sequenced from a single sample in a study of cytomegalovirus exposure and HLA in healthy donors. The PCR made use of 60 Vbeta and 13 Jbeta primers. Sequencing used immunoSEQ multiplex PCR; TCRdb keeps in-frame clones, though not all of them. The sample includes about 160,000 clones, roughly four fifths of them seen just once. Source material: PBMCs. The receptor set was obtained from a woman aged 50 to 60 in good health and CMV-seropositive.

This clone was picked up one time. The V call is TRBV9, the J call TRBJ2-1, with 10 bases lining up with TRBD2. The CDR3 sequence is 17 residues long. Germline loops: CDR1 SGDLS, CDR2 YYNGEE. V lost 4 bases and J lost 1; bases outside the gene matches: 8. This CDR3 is CASSINLAGVSYNEQFF. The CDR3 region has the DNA TGTGCCAGCAGCATAAATCTAGCGGGGGTTTCCTACAATGAGCAGTTCTTC.

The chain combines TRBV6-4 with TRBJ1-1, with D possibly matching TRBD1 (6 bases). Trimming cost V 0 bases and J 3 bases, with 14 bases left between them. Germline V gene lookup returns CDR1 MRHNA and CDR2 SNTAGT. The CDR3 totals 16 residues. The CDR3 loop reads CASSDSYRVKDTEAFF. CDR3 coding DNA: TGTGCCAGCAGTGACTCATACAGGGTTAAAGACACTGAAGCTTTCTTT.

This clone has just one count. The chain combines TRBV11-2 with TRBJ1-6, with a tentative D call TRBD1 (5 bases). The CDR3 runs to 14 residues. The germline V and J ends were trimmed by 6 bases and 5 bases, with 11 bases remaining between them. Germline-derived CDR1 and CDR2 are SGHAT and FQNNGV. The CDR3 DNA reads TGTGCCAGCAGGGATAAGACAGATAATTCACCCCTCCACTTT. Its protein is CASRDKTDNSPLHF.

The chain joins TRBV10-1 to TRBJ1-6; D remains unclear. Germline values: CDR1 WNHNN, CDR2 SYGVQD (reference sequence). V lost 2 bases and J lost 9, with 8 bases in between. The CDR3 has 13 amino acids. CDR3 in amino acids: CASSEVEVSPLHF. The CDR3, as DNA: TGCGCCAGCAGTGAGGTGGAGGTTTCACCCCTCCACTTT.

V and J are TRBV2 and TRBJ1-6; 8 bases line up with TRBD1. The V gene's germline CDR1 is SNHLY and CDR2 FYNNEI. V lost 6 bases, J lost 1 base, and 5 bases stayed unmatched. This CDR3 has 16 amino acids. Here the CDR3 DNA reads TGTGCCAGCAGGTTAGACAGGGGATCCTATAATTCACCCCTCCACTTT. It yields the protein CASRLDRGSYNSPLHF.

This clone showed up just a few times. CDR3 nucleotides: TGTGCCAGCAGCTTGGGGGGACTGCGGGGGAGTACGTTCTTC. Its protein is CASSLGGLRGSTFF. This chain uses TRBV5-4 with TRBJ2-1; 7 bases are shared with TRBD2. CDR3 size: 14 residues. Germline CDR1 and CDR2: SGHNT and YYREEE (reference sequence). V dropped 0 bases and J dropped 15; count of bases not matched to a gene: 12.

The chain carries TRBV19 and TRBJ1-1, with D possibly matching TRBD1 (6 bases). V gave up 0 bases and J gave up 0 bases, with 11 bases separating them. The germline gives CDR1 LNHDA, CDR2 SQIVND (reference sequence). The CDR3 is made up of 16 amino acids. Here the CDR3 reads CASSIDGGAMNTEAFF. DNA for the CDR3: TGTGCCAGTAGTATAGATGGGGGCGCGATGAACACTGAAGCTTTCTTT.

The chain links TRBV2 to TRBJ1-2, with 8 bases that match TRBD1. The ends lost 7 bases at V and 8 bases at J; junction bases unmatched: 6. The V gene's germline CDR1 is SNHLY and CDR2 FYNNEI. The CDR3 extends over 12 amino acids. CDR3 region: CASTSGGQGYTF. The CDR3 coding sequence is TGTGCCAGCACCTCAGGGGGCCAGGGCTACACCTTC.

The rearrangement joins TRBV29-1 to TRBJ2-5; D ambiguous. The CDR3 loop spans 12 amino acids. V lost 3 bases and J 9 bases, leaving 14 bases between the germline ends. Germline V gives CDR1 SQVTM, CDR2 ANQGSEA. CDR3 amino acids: CSVEEPPRPQYF. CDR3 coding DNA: TGCAGCGTTGAGGAGCCGCCCCGTCCCCAGTACTTC.

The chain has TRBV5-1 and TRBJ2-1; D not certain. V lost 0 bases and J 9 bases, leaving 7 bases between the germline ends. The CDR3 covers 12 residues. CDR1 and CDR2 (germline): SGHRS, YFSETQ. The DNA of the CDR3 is TGCGCCAGCAGCTTGGCAGGTCGTGAGCAGTTCTTC. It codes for CASSLAGREQFF.

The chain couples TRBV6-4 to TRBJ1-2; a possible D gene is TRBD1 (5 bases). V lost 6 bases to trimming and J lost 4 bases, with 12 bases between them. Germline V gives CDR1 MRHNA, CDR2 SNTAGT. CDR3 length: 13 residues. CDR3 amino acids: CASSVREGYGYTF. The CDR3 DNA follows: TGTGCCAGCAGCGTCAGGGAGGGCTATGGCTACACCTTC.

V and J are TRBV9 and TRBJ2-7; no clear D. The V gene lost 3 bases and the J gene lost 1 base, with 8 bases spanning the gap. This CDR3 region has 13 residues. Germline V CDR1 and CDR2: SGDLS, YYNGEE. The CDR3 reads CASSEAPSYEQYF. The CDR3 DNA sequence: TGTGCCAGCAGCGAAGCCCCATCCTACGAGCAGTACTTC.